There are a few counts of the clone carrying this T cell receptor (beta chain). Its antigen is undetermined. This entry is derived from a study of cytomegalovirus exposure and HLA in healthy donors. Points from the study as a whole: Researchers counted about 150 TCR beta chains as cytomegalovirus-associated.

The PCR was carried out with 60 Vbeta primers and 13 Jbeta primers. Using immunoSEQ multiplex PCR, the repertoire was profiled, and TCRdb retains in-frame clones only, with some absent. The top ten hold 6% to 7.5% of the sample, which has 170,000 or so clones, 80% seen once. The CDR3 spans 15 residues. Germline V gene lookup returns CDR1 SGHRS and CDR2 YFSETQ. The ends were cut back, 0 bases at V and 0 bases at J, with 9 bases in the middle. The TCR sequence derives from a man aged 25 to 40 in good health and CMV-seropositive. What was sequenced was PBMCs. The chain uses TRBV5-1 and TRBJ2-5, with a tentative D call TRBD1 (5 bases). Here the CDR3 DNA reads TGCGCCAGCAGCTTGGAGCCAGGGAACCAAGAGACCCAGTACTTC. Amino acids: CASSLEPGNQETQYF.